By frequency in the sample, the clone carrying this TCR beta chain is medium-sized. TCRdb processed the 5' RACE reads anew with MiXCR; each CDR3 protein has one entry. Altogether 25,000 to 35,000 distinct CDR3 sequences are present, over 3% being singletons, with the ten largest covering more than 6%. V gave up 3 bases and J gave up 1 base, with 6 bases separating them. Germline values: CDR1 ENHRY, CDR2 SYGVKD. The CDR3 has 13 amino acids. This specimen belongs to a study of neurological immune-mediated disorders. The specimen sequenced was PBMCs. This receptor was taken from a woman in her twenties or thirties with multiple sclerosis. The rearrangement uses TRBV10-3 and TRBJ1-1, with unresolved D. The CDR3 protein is CAISEFENTEAFF. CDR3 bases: TGTGCCATCAGTGAATTTGAGAACACTGAAGCTTTCTTT.